This entry lists 19 T cell receptor beta chains sequenced from one sample in a study of CD8 T cells in ankylosing spondylitis. TCRdb processed the 5' RACE reads anew with MiXCR; each CDR3 protein has one entry. The sample comprises some 120,000 distinct CDR3 sequences, over 6% of which are singletons, and 10% to 15% rests with the top ten. Sequencing used blood, either unsorted or a sorted T cell fraction (not recorded which). Receptors were obtained from a male donor with ankylosing spondylitis or in good health (not recorded which).

This clonotype was counted at least ten times. This rearrangement joins TRBV5-1 to TRBJ1-6; 9 bases are shared with TRBD1. The CDR3 totals 14 residues. Germline V gives CDR1 SGHRS, CDR2 YFSETQ. V dropped 3 bases and J dropped 7; count of bases not matched to a gene: 2. The CDR3 DNA sequence: TGCGCCAGCAGCTGGACAGGGGCGAATTCACCCCTCCACTTT. As protein: CASSWTGANSPLHF.

There are many counts of this clonotype. The chain has TRBV20-1 and TRBJ2-1, with 7 bases lining up with TRBD2. This CDR3 contains 18 residues. The V gene's germline CDR1 is DFQATT and CDR2 SNEGSKA (reference sequence). V dropped 0 bases and J dropped 8; count of bases not matched to a gene: 19. CDR3 protein: CSARDRRLGGGGGDEQFF. CDR3 in DNA: TGCAGTGCTAGAGATCGACGTCTCGGTGGGGGGGGAGGCGATGAGCAGTTCTTC.

The chain combines TRBV6-1 with TRBJ1-1; D unclear. This CDR3 has 16 residues. The V and J ends lost 5 bases and 11 bases respectively, with 27 bases between them. The germline gives CDR1 MNHNS, CDR2 SASEGT. CDR3 nucleotide sequence: TGTGCCAGCAGTCCCCTGAAGGACTGGGTGAACCTTAGGGCTTTCTTT. Translating it yields CASSPLKDWVNLRAFF.

There are many counts of this clonotype. The rearrangement uses TRBV5-1 and TRBJ2-2; D is ambiguous. Per the germline V gene, CDR1 is SGHRS and CDR2 is YFSETQ. Trimming stripped 4 bases from V and 0 bases from J, with 4 bases between. The CDR3 covers 13 residues. CDR3 in DNA: TGCGCCAGCAGCATCTCGAACACCGGGGAGCTGTTTTTT. Its translation: CASSISNTGELFF.

This clonotype was seen at least ten times. CDR3 sequence: CASSQDSTASYEQYF. In DNA form, the CDR3 reads TGTGCCAGCAGCCAAGATTCGACCGCCTCCTACGAGCAGTACTTC. V usage is TRBV4-2 and J usage is TRBJ2-7, with D uncertain. CDR3 length equals 15 residues. Deletions cut 0 bases from V and 0 bases from J, with 9 bases between. Germline lookup yields CDR1 LGHNA and CDR2 YNFKEQ.

This clonotype occurred many times. The chain carries TRBV5-1 and TRBJ2-7; 7 bases match TRBD1. Per the germline V gene, CDR1 is SGHRS and CDR2 is YFSETQ. J gave up 3 bases and V 7 bases, and 16 bases lay outside the gene matches. The CDR3 is 16 amino acids. The CDR3 is CASGIQGVESGYEQYF. CDR3 nucleotides: TGCGCCAGCGGCATTCAGGGGGTAGAATCGGGCTACGAGCAGTACTTC.

This clonotype was seen ten or more times. The chain uses TRBV7-2 and TRBJ1-2; possibly TRBD1 for D (6 bases). V was cut by 5 bases and J by 4 bases, with 17 bases left in between. Germline lookup yields CDR1 SGHTA and CDR2 FQGNSA. This CDR3 spans 15 amino acids. The CDR3 coding sequence is TGTGCCAGCAGCCCGACCCAGGGGACGTCCTATGGCTACACCTTC. This encodes CASSPTQGTSYGYTF.

This clonotype was seen repeatedly, ten times or more. The CDR3 region has the DNA TGTGCCAGCAGCGTCAGTCCAGGGGATGAGCAGTTCTTC. The encoded protein is CASSVSPGDEQFF. The J gene is TRBJ2-1, the V gene TRBV9; possible D gene TRBD1, 6 bases. Germline V gives CDR1 SGDLS, CDR2 YYNGEE. V was shortened by 2 bases and J by 8 bases, with 11 bases between the two germline ends. The CDR3 consists of 13 residues.

This clonotype was observed many times. The chain couples TRBV6-2 or TRBV6-3 to TRBJ2-5; tentative D call: TRBD2 (5 bases). Germline V gene lookup returns CDR1 MNHEY and CDR2 SVGEGT. The CDR3 has 13 amino acids. Trimming pared 6 bases from V and 5 bases from J, leaving 13 bases between. CDR3 loop: CASRLGVRETQYF. Here the CDR3 DNA reads TGTGCCAGCAGGCTCGGGGTACGGGAGACCCAGTACTTC.

This clonotype was observed many times. As DNA, the CDR3 is TGCAGTGCTCGTGGGGGAAAAAGTCTTGGGGAGACCCAGTACTTC. This translates into CSARGGKSLGETQYF. This chain uses TRBV20-1 with TRBJ2-5, with D perhaps being TRBD1 or TRBD2 (5 bases each). Germline V gene lookup returns CDR1 DFQATT and CDR2 SNEGSKA (reference sequence). The CDR3 loop spans 15 amino acids. The ends were cut back, 5 bases at V and 5 bases at J, with 21 bases in the middle.

In this sample, this clonotype turned up many times. The rearrangement joins TRBV20-1 to TRBJ1-2; 11 nucleotides match TRBD1. With 4 bases clipped from V and 4 bases from J, the junction kept 2 bases outside the gene matches. Germline assignment: CDR1 DFQATT and CDR2 SNEGSKA (reference sequence). CDR3 length: 13 residues. DNA for the CDR3: TGCAGTGCTACCGGGACAGGGGGCTATGGCTACACCTTC. Protein sequence: CSATGTGGYGYTF.

J is TRBJ1-1 and V is TRBV28; D gene ambiguous. Germline-derived CDR1 and CDR2 are MDHEN and SYDVKM. The CDR3 runs to 10 residues. The ends were cut back, 9 bases at V and 8 bases at J, with 10 bases in the middle. In nucleotides, the CDR3 is TGTGCCAGGTTGATGCCCGAAGCTTTCTTT. The encoded protein is CARLMPEAFF.

The sample holds many counts of this clonotype. This rearrangement joins TRBV5-1 to TRBJ2-5, with 7 positions matching TRBD1. J was trimmed by 2 bases and V by 7 bases; bases with no gene match: 5. CDR1 is SGHRS, CDR2 YFSETQ, per germline. This CDR3 comprises 13 residues. This chain's CDR3 is CASALGQQETQYF. CDR3 nucleotides: TGCGCCAGCGCCTTGGGACAGCAAGAGACCCAGTACTTC.

This clonotype was seen repeatedly, ten times or more. V gene TRBV19 combines with J gene TRBJ2-7; no reliable D call. Trimming left V 5 bases short and J 6 bases short, with 11 bases between. Germline assignment: CDR1 LNHDA and CDR2 SQIVND (reference sequence). The CDR3 sequence is 12 residues long. This chain's CDR3 is CASSVLLGEQYF. The CDR3 DNA reads TGTGCCAGTAGTGTCCTTCTGGGCGAGCAGTACTTC.

This clonotype was picked up a small number of times. This chain uses TRBV29-1 with TRBJ1-2, with D possibly being TRBD1 (6 bases). V was clipped by 7 bases and J by 8 bases, with 17 bases between them. The CDR3 consists of 12 residues. CDR1 is SQVTM, CDR2 ANQGSEA, per germline. The CDR3 region has the DNA TGCAGCGCTCTAGAGGGGGTGAGCGGCTACACCTTC. Protein product: CSALEGVSGYTF.

This clonotype was found many times. This chain links TRBV28 with TRBJ2-3; perhaps TRBD1 as D (5 bases). The CDR3 length is 14 residues. Germline assignment: CDR1 MDHEN and CDR2 SYDVKM. Trimming cost V 3 bases and J 4 bases, with 11 bases left between them. CDR3 residues: CASSLQGSSDTQYF. CDR3 nucleotide sequence: TGTGCCAGCAGTTTGCAGGGTTCATCAGATACGCAGTATTTT.

Only a few counts were recorded for this clonotype. The chain couples TRBV29-1 to TRBJ2-1, with 11 positions matching TRBD2. V shed 5 bases and J 8 bases; nucleotides not matched to a gene: 2. The CDR3 extends over 12 amino acids. Looked up from germline, CDR1 is SQVTM and CDR2 is ANQGSEA. The CDR3: CSVTLAGDEQFF. The CDR3 region has the DNA TGCAGCGTTACACTAGCGGGAGATGAGCAGTTCTTC.

The chain joins TRBV12-3 or TRBV12-4 to TRBJ2-1, with TRBD2 matching over 9 bases. The CDR3 length is 15 residues. J was trimmed by 7 bases and V by 3 bases; bases with no gene match: 7. This CDR3 reads CASSFGLASGNEQFF. In nucleotides, the CDR3 is TGTGCCAGCAGTTTCGGACTAGCGTCGGGGAATGAGCAGTTCTTC.

This clonotype was counted ten times or more. V usage is TRBV29-1 and J usage is TRBJ2-2; no firm D call. The CDR3 loop spans 14 amino acids. Trimming cost V 2 bases and J 0 bases, with 7 bases left between them. Looked up from germline, CDR1 is SQVTM and CDR2 is ANQGSEA. The DNA for the CDR3 is TGCAGCGTTGAAAGGGTCGCGAACACCGGGGAGCTGTTTTTT. Encoded protein: CSVERVANTGELFF.